This paragraph covers one TCR beta chain sequence. The antigen remains undetermined. The junction and the germline gene differ at one end; a read error may be behind it. DNA at 200 ng, about 30,000 T cell genomes, went into sorted-subset replicate PCRs. Methods used by the authors: ImmunoSEQ output lacked quality scores and full-length reads, limiting matched filtering. The table came from immunoSEQ multiplex PCR; TCRdb's copy has only in-frame clones and leaves some out. V, J and clone size reflect that table, while D and trimming were determined from the DNA. The data contain 950,000 to 1,100,000 clones, roughly 75% of them seen just once; the ten biggest clones take up around 1.5%. The data derive from a study of shared clonotypes between healthy human individuals. CDR3 length: 13 residues. Germline CDR1 and CDR2: SGHRS and YFSETQ. Study outcomes and limitations: Clonotypes not shared had lower generation probabilities than those common to all four donors. A small donor pool kept down the genetic and exposure-history diversity that was represented.

The rearrangement joins TRBV5-1 to TRBJ2-7, with TRBD2 matching over 7 bases. Material: memory CD4+ T cells sorted from blood. The subset: CD45RA-negative fraction. The source of this sequence is a young man in good health. In DNA form, the CDR3 reads TGCGCCAGCCGCTTGCCCGGAGCGGGGGAGCAGTACTTC. Its translation is CASRLPGAGEQYF. Supplemented by reference TRBV5-1 and TRBJ2-7, the full variable domain reads KAGVTQTPRYLIKTRGQQVTLSCSPISGHRSVSWYQQTPGQGLQFLFEYFSETQRNKGNFPGRFSGRQFSNSRSEMNVSTLELGDSALYLCASRLPGAGEQYFGPGTRLTVT.